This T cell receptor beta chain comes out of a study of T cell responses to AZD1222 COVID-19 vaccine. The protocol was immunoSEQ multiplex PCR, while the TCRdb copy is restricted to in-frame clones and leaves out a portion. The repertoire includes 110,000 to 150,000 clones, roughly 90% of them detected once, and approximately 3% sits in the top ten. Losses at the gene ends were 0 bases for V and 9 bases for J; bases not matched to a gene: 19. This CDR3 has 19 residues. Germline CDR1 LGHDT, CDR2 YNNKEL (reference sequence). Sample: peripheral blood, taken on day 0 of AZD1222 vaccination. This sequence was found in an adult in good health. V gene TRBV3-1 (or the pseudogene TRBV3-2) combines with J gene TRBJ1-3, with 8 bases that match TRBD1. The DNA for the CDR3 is TGTGCCAGCAGCCAAGAAAGGTTATCCGGGACAGGCCCTTGGGGCACCATATATTTT. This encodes CASSQERLSGTGPWGTIYF.